What follows are 29 T cell receptor beta chains derived from one specimen sequenced in a study of cytomegalovirus exposure and HLA in healthy donors. PCR amplification relied on 60 Vbeta primers (plus 13 Jbeta primers). Sequencing was performed with immunoSEQ multiplex PCR; in TCRdb, only in-frame clones are kept and a portion is missing. The sample includes 150,000 to 200,000 clones, over 70% of them seen just once. Sequencing was carried out using PBMCs. Receptors were obtained from a woman in her twenties or thirties in good health and CMV-seronegative.

The chain links TRBV7-9 to TRBJ1-5, with 9 positions matching TRBD1. V lost 2 bases, J lost 1 base, and 6 bases stayed unmatched. This CDR3 region has 17 residues. Germline values: CDR1 SEHNR, CDR2 FQNEAQ (reference sequence). CDR3 in DNA: TGTGCCAGCAGCTTAATTGGGACAGGGCTCAGCAATCAGCCCCAGCATTTT. This codes for CASSLIGTGLSNQPQHF.

This clone was counted between two and nine times. The V and J genes are TRBV29-1 and TRBJ1-2, with unresolved D. This CDR3 spans 13 amino acids. With 6 bases removed from V and 0 bases from J, the gap between germline ends came to 11 bases. In germline, CDR1 is SQVTM, CDR2 ANQGSEA. CDR3 in DNA: TGCAGCGTAACCGGACTAACTAACTATGGCTACACCTTC. Amino acid sequence: CSVTGLTNYGYTF.

The V gene is TRBV21-1, the J gene TRBJ2-7; the D segment call TRBD2 is taken from the table without a DNA check. TRBV21-1 is a pseudogene segment. CDR3 size: 14 residues. The CDR3 nucleotides read TGTGCCAGCAACGGGTGTCCCCTGGGCTACGAGCAGTACTTC. Translated, it gives CASNGCPLGYEQYF.

This chain joins TRBV5-1 and TRBJ1-1, with 9 bases aligning to TRBD1. The length of the CDR3 is 14 residues. In germline, CDR1 is SGHRS, CDR2 YFSETQ. V lost 2 bases and J lost 5; bases outside the gene matches: 4. CDR3 region: CASSFRGQGTEAFF. As DNA, the CDR3 is TGCGCCAGCAGCTTTAGGGGACAGGGAACTGAAGCTTTCTTT.

The chain has TRBV15 and TRBJ2-1; 7 nucleotides match TRBD1. This CDR3 has 15 amino acids. The V and J ends lost 4 bases and 3 bases, in that order; junction bases with no gene match: 6. Germline CDR1 is LNHNV and CDR2 is YYDKDF (reference sequence). The CDR3 DNA is TGTGCCACCAGCATCCTTCAGGGGGACTACAATGAGCAGTTCTTC. Residues: CATSILQGDYNEQFF. Full variable domain (remainder filled in from reference TRBV15 and TRBJ2-1): DAMVIQNPRYQVTQFGKPVTLSCSQTLNHNVMYWYQQKSSQAPKLLFHYYDKDFNNEADTPDNFQSRRPNTSFCFLDIRSPGLGDTAMYLCATSILQGDYNEQFFGPGTRLTVL.

The chain is built from TRBV6-1 and TRBJ2-3; unclear D gene. Judging by the DNA end, TRBJ1-5 fits better; the J call may be wrong. Germline V gene data show CDR1 as MNHNS and CDR2 as SASEGT. The CDR3 runs 15 residues. CDR3 nucleotides: TGTGCCAGCAATAAGGAGGGTATCAGCACAGATACGCAGCATTTT. As protein: CASNKEGISTDTQHF.

The chain has TRBV18 and TRBJ1-2, with TRBD1 identical over 8 bases. The CDR3 is 15 residues long. Trimming at V came to 1 base and at J to 8 bases, leaving 9 bases not matched to a gene. Germline values: CDR1 KGHSH, CDR2 LQKENI. CDR3 region: CASSPLSSGGWGYTF. The CDR3 DNA sequence: TGTGCCAGCTCACCACTATCCTCAGGGGGCTGGGGCTACACCTTC.

The chain couples TRBV29-1 to TRBJ2-2, with a tentative D call TRBD1 (6 bases). Germline-derived CDR1 and CDR2 are SQVTM and ANQGSEA. The V and J ends lost 4 bases and 1 base respectively, with 10 bases between them. The CDR3 length is 14 residues. In nucleotides, the CDR3 is TGCAGCGTTGCAGGGGTCAGGAACACCGGGGAGCTGTTTTTT. It translates to CSVAGVRNTGELFF.

The genes are TRBV4-2 and TRBJ1-5; 7 bases fit TRBD1. CDR1 is LGHNA and CDR2 is YNFKEQ in the germline V gene. This CDR3 region has 15 residues. Trimming removed 4 bases from V and 0 bases from J; junction bases left unmatched: 3. The CDR3 bases are TGTGCCAGCAGCCTCGACAGGGATAGCAATCAGCCCCAGCATTTT. Its protein product is CASSLDRDSNQPQHF.

This chain links TRBV30 with TRBJ2-1; 12 bases fit TRBD2. The CDR3 sequence is 18 residues long. Trimming took 0 bases from V and 7 from J; bases not matched to a gene: 13. Germline lookup yields CDR1 GTSNPN and CDR2 SVGIG (reference sequence). In nucleotides, the CDR3 is TGTGCCTGGAGTGTTGGATATTTGGGGCTAGCGGGGGGGAATGAGCAGTTCTTC. Its protein is CAWSVGYLGLAGGNEQFF.

This clone was observed a few times. The V gene is TRBV6-4, the J gene TRBJ2-1, with 9 bases aligning to TRBD2. Losses at the gene ends were 0 bases for V and 6 bases for J; bases not matched to a gene: 3. Germline V gene sequence: CDR1 MRHNA, CDR2 SNTAGT. This CDR3 is built from 15 residues. CDR3 bases: TGTGCCAGCAGTGACTCTGGCGGGGGGGCCAATGAGCAGTTCTTC. Translating gives CASSDSGGGANEQFF.

This clone was recorded once. The V call is TRBV2, the J call TRBJ1-2; 9 nucleotides line up with TRBD1. Germline loops: CDR1 SNHLY, CDR2 FYNNEI. J gave up 0 bases and V 7 bases, and 9 bases lay outside the gene matches. CDR3 length equals 16 residues. CDR3 coding DNA: TGTGCCAGCACCGAGAGGGGGGACAGGGCTAACTATGGCTACACCTTC. It specifies CASTERGDRANYGYTF.

This clone has more than one count but fewer than ten. The chain joins TRBV7-2 to TRBJ2-4, with TRBD2 as a possible D gene (7 bases). V was clipped by 5 bases and J by 7 bases, with 15 bases between them. The germline V gene encodes CDR1 SGHTA and CDR2 FQGNSA. The length of the CDR3 is 14 residues. The CDR3 coding sequence is TGTGCCAGCAGCCAAGGGGGGGCCGGGAACATTCAGTACTTC. Translating it yields CASSQGGAGNIQYF.

This chain links TRBV5-6 with TRBJ2-7; 7 bases line up with TRBD1. J gave up 7 bases and V 3 bases, and 10 bases lay outside the gene matches. Germline V gene lookup returns CDR1 SGHDT and CDR2 YYEEEE. The CDR3 contains 14 residues. CDR3 nucleotide sequence: TGTGCCAGCAGCTCGGGTGGACAGGCAGGTGAGCAGTACTTC. Amino acids: CASSSGGQAGEQYF. The whole variable domain, remainder taken from reference TRBV5-6 and TRBJ2-7, is DAGVTQSPTHLIKTRGQQVTLRCSPKSGHDTVSWYQQALGQGPQFIFQYYEEEERQRGNFPDRFSGHQFPNYSSELNVNALLLGDSALYLCASSSGGQAGEQYFGPGTRLTVT.

The V gene is TRBV2, the J gene TRBJ1-5; D uncertain. Trimming removed 3 bases at V and 4 bases at J, with 10 bases between. Germline loops: CDR1 SNHLY, CDR2 FYNNEI. CDR3 length equals 14 residues. The CDR3 loop reads CASSDNTGNQPQHF. For the CDR3, the DNA is TGTGCCAGCAGTGATAATACGGGTAATCAGCCCCAGCATTTT.

The rearrangement links TRBV4-2 to TRBJ2-7, with D hard to call. The ends were cut back, 1 base at V and 0 bases at J, with 7 bases in the middle. Per germline, CDR1 LGHNA and CDR2 YNFKEQ. The CDR3 is 14 residues long. The CDR3: CASSQVTRSYEQYF. The DNA of the CDR3 is TGTGCCAGCAGCCAAGTGACTCGCTCCTACGAGCAGTACTTC.

This clone was seen a single time. V gene TRBV28 combines with J gene TRBJ2-7; 10 bases are shared with TRBD1. CDR1 and CDR2 (germline): MDHEN, SYDVKM. CDR3 length: 14 amino acids. The V and J ends lost 6 bases and 2 bases, in that order; junction bases with no gene match: 4. The CDR3 is CASRHGQGAYEQYF. DNA of the CDR3: TGTGCCAGCAGACATGGACAGGGGGCCTACGAGCAGTACTTC.

The chain links TRBV5-4 to TRBJ1-1; a possible D gene is TRBD1 (5 bases). The length of the CDR3 is 13 residues. Germline V gene sequence: CDR1 SGHNT, CDR2 YYREEE (reference sequence). V shed 0 bases and J shed 8 bases, with 11 bases lying between them. The chain's CDR3 is CASSLAGGEEAFF. The CDR3 DNA follows: TGTGCCAGCAGCTTGGCCGGGGGGGAAGAAGCTTTCTTT.

Here the CDR3 DNA reads TGTGCCAGCAGCTTGGGTCCGCTAGCGGGGGGGGAGCAGTACTTC. Residues: CASSLGPLAGGEQYF. The chain is built from TRBV5-4 and TRBJ2-7, with TRBD2 matching over 12 bases. The CDR3 runs 15 residues. Germline lookup yields CDR1 SGHNT and CDR2 YYREEE (reference sequence). V shed 0 bases and J 7 bases; nucleotides not matched to a gene: 5.

The chain carries TRBV29-1 and TRBJ1-2, with D perhaps matching TRBD1 (6 bases). CDR1 is SQVTM and CDR2 is ANQGSEA in the germline V gene. Trimming shortened V by 7 bases and J by 6 bases, and 21 bases separated the two germline ends. There are 14 residues in the CDR3. CDR3 nucleotide sequence: TGCAGCGCAGCCGCCTACAGGGTCGGGGATGGCTACACCTTC. Translated: CSAAAYRVGDGYTF.

This clone was found once. The chain combines TRBV5-1 with TRBJ1-1; possible D gene TRBD1, 6 bases. This CDR3 has 13 amino acids. Trimming left V 1 base short and J 11 bases short, with 15 bases between. Looked up from germline, CDR1 is SGHRS and CDR2 is YFSETQ. The CDR3 loop is CASSLYTGPAAFF. The CDR3 bases are TGCGCCAGCAGCTTGTATACAGGGCCTGCGGCTTTCTTT. Complete variable domain (other parts from reference TRBV5-1 and TRBJ1-1): KAGVTQTPRYLIKTRGQQVTLSCSPISGHRSVSWYQQTPGQGLQFLFEYFSETQRNKGNFPGRFSGRQFSNSRSEMNVSTLELGDSALYLCASSLYTGPAAFFGQGTRLTVV.

The chain employs TRBV5-4 and TRBJ1-4, with D perhaps TRBD1 (6 bases). Trimming removed 4 bases from V and 6 bases from J, with 16 bases in between. The CDR3 extends over 15 amino acids. The germline V gene encodes CDR1 SGHNT and CDR2 YYREEE (reference sequence). CDR3 amino acids: CASSDGQTSHEKLFF. The CDR3 DNA follows: TGTGCCAGCAGCGACGGACAGACTTCCCATGAAAAACTGTTTTTT.

This clone appeared once. The chain carries TRBV6-4 and TRBJ2-3; 9 bases match TRBD2. This CDR3 spans 15 amino acids. CDR1 and CDR2 (germline): MRHNA, SNTAGT. Trimming took 2 bases from V and 8 from J; bases not matched to a gene: 8. The DNA of the CDR3 is TGTGCCAGCAGTGACGGGGATAGCGGGGGATCTACGCAGTATTTT. Amino acid sequence: CASSDGDSGGSTQYF.

This clone has more than one count but fewer than ten. This chain links TRBV5-6 with TRBJ2-7; D possibly corresponds to TRBD2 (6 bases). This CDR3 region has 15 residues. The V gene's germline CDR1 is SGHDT and CDR2 YYEEEE. The V end lost 0 bases, the J end lost 6 bases, and 16 bases lay between the germline ends. This chain's CDR3 is CASSLAGREVSEQYF. As DNA, the CDR3 is TGTGCCAGCAGCTTGGCGGGCAGGGAGGTAAGCGAGCAGTACTTC.

This chain joins TRBV18 and TRBJ1-4; D might be TRBD1 (6 bases). The V end was cut by 4 bases, the J end by 7 bases, with 16 bases between. The CDR3 has 15 amino acids. In germline, CDR1 is KGHSH, CDR2 LQKENI. The CDR3 is CASSLQTGSGEKLFF. The CDR3 coding sequence is TGTGCCAGCTCACTGCAGACAGGCTCGGGTGAAAAACTGTTTTTT. Full variable domain (rest looked up from reference TRBV18 and TRBJ1-4): NAGVMQNPRHLVRRRGQEARLRCSPMKGHSHVYWYRQLPEEGLKFMVYLQKENIIDESGMPKERFSAEFPKEGPSILRIQQVVRGDSAAYFCASSLQTGSGEKLFFGSGTQLSVL.

The CDR3 protein is CASSQDTTGNEQFF. In nucleotides, the CDR3 is TGTGCCAGCAGCCAAGATACGACAGGGAATGAGCAGTTCTTC. This chain links TRBV14 with TRBJ2-1; TRBD1 agrees at 7 bases. The CDR3 covers 14 residues. V shed 0 bases and J 7 bases; nucleotides not matched to a gene: 3. The germline V gene encodes CDR1 SGHDN and CDR2 FVKESK.

J is TRBJ1-6 and V is TRBV7-9; D not resolved. This CDR3 is built from 14 residues. Germline V gives CDR1 SEHNR, CDR2 FQNEAQ (reference sequence). Trimming took 7 bases from V and 9 from J, leaving 16 bases between them. CDR3 protein: CASTDSEGVSPLHF. In DNA, the CDR3 is TGTGCCAGCACCGACTCAGAAGGAGTTTCACCCCTCCACTTT.

The rearrangement links TRBV4-1 to TRBJ1-1; maybe TRBD1 (6 bases). Trimming pared 5 bases from V and 0 bases from J, leaving 16 bases between. The CDR3 runs 16 residues. Germline CDR1 and CDR2: MGHRA and YSYEKL. In nucleotides, the CDR3 is TGCGCCAGCAGCGACCGTACCGGACAGATGAACACTGAAGCTTTCTTT. It yields the protein CASSDRTGQMNTEAFF.

The CDR3 nucleotides are TGTGCCAGCAGTGAAGCGGACAGGGGCAATCAGCCCCAGCATTTT. It is translated as CASSEADRGNQPQHF. The chain carries TRBV6-1 and TRBJ1-5, with 8 bases identical to TRBD1. J was trimmed by 2 bases and V by 0 bases; bases with no gene match: 0. CDR1 and CDR2 from the germline V gene are MNHNS and SASEGT. The CDR3 length is 15 residues.